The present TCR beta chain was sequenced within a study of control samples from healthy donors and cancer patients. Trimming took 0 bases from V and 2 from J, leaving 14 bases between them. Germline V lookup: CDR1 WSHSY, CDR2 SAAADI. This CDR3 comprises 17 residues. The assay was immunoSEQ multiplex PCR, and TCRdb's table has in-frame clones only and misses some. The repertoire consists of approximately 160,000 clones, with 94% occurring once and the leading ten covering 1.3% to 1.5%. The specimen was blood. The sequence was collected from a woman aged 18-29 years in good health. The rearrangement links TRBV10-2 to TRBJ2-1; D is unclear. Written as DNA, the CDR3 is TGCGCCAGCAGTGAGTCGGGCAGGACGAATCCCTACAATGAGCAGTTCTTC. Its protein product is CASSESGRTNPYNEQFF.